The next 2 T cell receptor beta chains were all read from a single sample in a study of cytomegalovirus exposure and HLA in healthy donors. TCRdb's table, derived via immunoSEQ multiplex PCR, lists solely in-frame clones and lacks some. This table holds about 160,000 clones, around four fifths found once. Sample: PBMCs. These receptors all come from a young man in good health and CMV-seropositive.

The chain links TRBV21-1 to TRBJ2-7; TRBD2 is taken as the D call from the table, unchecked against the DNA. TRBV21-1 is a listed pseudogene. The length of the CDR3 is 14 residues. The CDR3 region has the DNA TGTGCCAGCAGGGGATGGCGGGGGAGCTACGAGCAGTACTTC. It encodes CASRGWRGSYEQYF.

The CDR3 region is CASSWGGGAANIQYF. CDR3 DNA: TGTGCCAGCAGCTGGGGCGGGGGGGCCGCAAACATTCAGTACTTC. The rearrangement links TRBV11-1 to TRBJ2-4; 9 bases are a match to TRBD2. Losses at the gene ends were 4 bases for V and 6 bases for J; bases not matched to a gene: 7. Germline CDR1 and CDR2: SGHAT and FQDESV (reference sequence). The CDR3 consists of 15 residues.